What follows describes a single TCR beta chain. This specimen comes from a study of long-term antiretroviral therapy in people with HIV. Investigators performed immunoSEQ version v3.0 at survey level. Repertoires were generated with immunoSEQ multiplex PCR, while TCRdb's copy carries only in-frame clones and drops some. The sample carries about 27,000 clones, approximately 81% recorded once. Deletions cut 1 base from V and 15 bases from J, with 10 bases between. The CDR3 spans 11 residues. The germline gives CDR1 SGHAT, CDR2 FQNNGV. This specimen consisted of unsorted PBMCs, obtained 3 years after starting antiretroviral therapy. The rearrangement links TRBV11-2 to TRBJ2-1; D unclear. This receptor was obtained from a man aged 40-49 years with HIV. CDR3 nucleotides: TGTGCCAGCAGCTTAGGATTAGCTCGGTTCTTC. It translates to CASSLGLARFF.